Shown below are 16 T cell receptor beta chains from a single sample sequenced in a study of cytomegalovirus exposure and HLA in healthy donors. Primers for the PCR totalled 60 Vbeta and 13 Jbeta. The method was immunoSEQ multiplex PCR; TCRdb's version includes in-frame clones alone and lacks a portion of them. The data hold more than 70,000 clones, with over 75% observed a single time. Sequenced material: PBMCs. These receptors all come from a boy aged 10-17 years in good health and CMV-seronegative.

The V gene is TRBV7-2, the J gene TRBJ1-6, with D possibly matching TRBD1 (5 bases). Trimming left V 6 bases short and J 7 bases short, with 16 bases between. Germline V gives CDR1 SGHTA, CDR2 FQGNSA. The CDR3 runs 15 residues. The CDR3 bases are TGTGCCAGCAGTGGGGGGATTCTCGGGAATTCACCCCTCCACTTT. This translates into CASSGGILGNSPLHF.

This chain links TRBV7-9 with TRBJ2-1, with 13 nucleotides matching TRBD2. The trim removed 5 bases at V and 9 bases at J, leaving 7 bases unmatched. Germline CDR1 is SEHNR and CDR2 is FQNEAQ (reference sequence). This CDR3 spans 15 amino acids. The CDR3 bases are TGTGCCAGCAGCCCCCGACTAGCGGGAGGTATTGAGCAGTTCTTC. Translation: CASSPRLAGGIEQFF.

The chain links TRBV9 to TRBJ1-2; possible D gene TRBD1, 5 bases. This CDR3 region has 15 residues. Per germline, CDR1 SGDLS and CDR2 YYNGEE. The ends were cut back, 4 bases at V and 0 bases at J, with 13 bases in the middle. CDR3 DNA sequence: TGTGCCAGCAGCCCAGCGGGGGGGGCTAACTATGGCTACACCTTC. Protein sequence: CASSPAGGANYGYTF. The full variable domain, completed using reference TRBV9 and TRBJ1-2, is DSGVTQTPKHLITATGQRVTLRCSPRSGDLSVYWYQQSLDQGLQFLIQYYNGEERAKGNILERFSAQQFPDLHSELNLSSLELGDSALYFCASSPAGGANYGYTFGSGTRLTVV.

The chain recombines TRBV5-1 with TRBJ1-1; the D gene is possibly TRBD1 (5 bases). CDR3 size: 14 residues. V was cut by 0 bases and J by 3 bases, with 9 bases left in between. Germline V gene sequence: CDR1 SGHRS, CDR2 YFSETQ. The CDR3 sequence: CASSLARVDTEAFF. CDR3 bases: TGCGCCAGCAGCTTGGCCAGGGTGGACACTGAAGCTTTCTTT.

In this sample, this clone turned up once. The V and J genes are TRBV6-1 and TRBJ1-6; no firm D call. V was pared by 6 bases and J by 7 bases, with 10 bases between. Looked up from germline, CDR1 is MNHNS and CDR2 is SASEGT. The CDR3 has 13 amino acids. The CDR3: CASREDWNSPLHF. The CDR3 DNA is TGTGCCAGCAGGGAGGATTGGAATTCACCCCTCCACTTT.

This chain connects TRBV27 to TRBJ2-7; no clear D. The CDR3 is made up of 12 amino acids. Trimming cost V 4 bases and J 4 bases, with 8 bases left between them. The V gene's germline CDR1 is MNHEY and CDR2 SMNVEV (reference sequence). The CDR3 DNA is TGTGCCAGCAGTTCCTCTAAATACGAGCAGTACTTC. It yields the protein CASSSSKYEQYF.

This rearrangement joins TRBV2 to TRBJ2-1, with 8 bases fitting TRBD2. This CDR3 is 16 amino acids long. Germline V gene lookup returns CDR1 SNHLY and CDR2 FYNNEI. Germline trimming cut 10 bases from V and 5 bases from J; bases unmatched to any gene: 16. CDR3 amino acids: CAIPLFPGGLDNEQFF. The CDR3 DNA follows: TGTGCCATCCCGCTATTCCCGGGGGGGCTCGACAATGAGCAGTTCTTC.

V and J are TRBV6-1 and TRBJ1-3; no firm D call. The CDR3 sequence is 13 residues long. Germline loops: CDR1 MNHNS, CDR2 SASEGT. V shed 8 bases and J shed 0 bases, with 8 bases lying between them. This CDR3 reads CASGLTSGNTIYF. DNA for the CDR3: TGTGCCAGCGGACTGACCTCTGGAAACACCATATATTTT.

The V and J genes are TRBV30 and TRBJ1-1; possible D gene TRBD1, 5 bases. CDR3 size: 14 residues. Germline V gene sequence: CDR1 GTSNPN, CDR2 SVGIG (reference sequence). V shed 2 bases and J shed 2 bases, with 12 bases lying between them. This CDR3 reads CAWSRGTGNTEAFF. The CDR3 region has the DNA TGTGCCTGGAGTCGCGGGACGGGCAACACTGAAGCTTTCTTT.

The chain joins TRBV4-3 to TRBJ1-5, with D hard to call. The CDR3 loop spans 13 amino acids. V was trimmed by 4 bases and J by 4 bases, leaving 8 bases between them. Germline-derived CDR1 and CDR2 are LGHNA and YSLEER. The CDR3 DNA follows: TGCGCCAGCAGCCTAAGCATTAATCAGCCCCAGCATTTT. Its protein is CASSLSINQPQHF.

The chain couples TRBV7-6 to TRBJ2-1, with 7 bases identical to TRBD2. V lost 5 bases and J lost 9; bases outside the gene matches: 10. This CDR3 comprises 14 residues. Germline V lookup: CDR1 SGHVS, CDR2 FNYEAQ. The CDR3, as DNA: TGTGCCAGCAGCCTGAACCGGGGGGAAGGTGAGCAGTTCTTC. This translates into CASSLNRGEGEQFF. Together with reference TRBV7-6 and TRBJ2-1, the CDR3 gives the full variable domain: GAGVSQSPRYKVTKRGQDVALRCDPISGHVSLYWYRQALGQGPEFLTYFNYEAQQDKSGLPNDRFSAERPEGSISTLTIQRTEQRDSAMYRCASSLNRGEGEQFFGPGTRLTVL.

The chain couples TRBV19 to TRBJ2-7; perhaps TRBD1 as D (5 bases). Per germline, CDR1 LNHDA and CDR2 SQIVND (reference sequence). V was cut by 6 bases and J by 2 bases, with 14 bases left in between. The CDR3 has 14 residues. CDR3 in amino acids: CASSDSHGAYEQYF. The DNA for the CDR3 is TGTGCCAGTAGCGACAGCCACGGCGCCTACGAGCAGTACTTC.

The chain links TRBV27 to TRBJ1-1, with D perhaps TRBD1 (5 bases). V gave up 8 bases and J gave up 4 bases, with 14 bases separating them. From germline, CDR1 is MNHEY and CDR2 SMNVEV (reference sequence). The CDR3 contains 13 residues. This CDR3 reads CASGYGGFTEAFF. In DNA, the CDR3 is TGTGCCAGCGGTTACGGGGGTTTCACTGAAGCTTTCTTT.

This rearrangement joins TRBV7-6 to TRBJ2-5; possibly TRBD1 for D (6 bases). Germline loops: CDR1 SGHVS, CDR2 FNYEAQ. V was pared by 6 bases and J by 2 bases, with 16 bases between. CDR3 length equals 15 residues. CDR3 region: CASSYRAAAQETQYF. The CDR3 region has the DNA TGTGCCAGCAGTTACAGGGCCGCAGCGCAAGAGACCCAGTACTTC.

This clone was seen a single time. CDR3 DNA: TGTGCCAGCAGCTTGGGACAGGGGCTCGGGACTGAATATGGCTACACCTTC. Translating it yields CASSLGQGLGTEYGYTF. The chain combines TRBV5-4 with TRBJ1-2; 8 nucleotides agree with TRBD1. This CDR3 is 17 amino acids long. Trimming removed 0 bases from V and 5 bases from J; junction bases left unmatched: 12. Germline V lookup: CDR1 SGHNT, CDR2 YYREEE (reference sequence).

The chain recombines TRBV12-2 with TRBJ1-1. TRBV12-2 represents a pseudogene. The CDR3 spans 15 residues. For the CDR3, the DNA is TGTGCAAGTCGCTCCGCGGGGGCCGACGGCACTGAAGCTTTCTTT. Translated: CASRSAGADGTEAFF.